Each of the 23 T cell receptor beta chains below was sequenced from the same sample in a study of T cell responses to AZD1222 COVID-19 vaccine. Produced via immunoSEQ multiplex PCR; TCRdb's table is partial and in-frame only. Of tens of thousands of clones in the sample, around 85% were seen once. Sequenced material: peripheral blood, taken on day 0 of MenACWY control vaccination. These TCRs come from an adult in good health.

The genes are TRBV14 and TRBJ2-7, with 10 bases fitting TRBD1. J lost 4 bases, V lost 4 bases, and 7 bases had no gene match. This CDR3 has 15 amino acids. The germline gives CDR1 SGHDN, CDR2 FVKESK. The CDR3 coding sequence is TGTGCCAGCAGCCTTCCGGGACAGGGGCGGTACGAGCAGTACTTC. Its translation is CASSLPGQGRYEQYF.

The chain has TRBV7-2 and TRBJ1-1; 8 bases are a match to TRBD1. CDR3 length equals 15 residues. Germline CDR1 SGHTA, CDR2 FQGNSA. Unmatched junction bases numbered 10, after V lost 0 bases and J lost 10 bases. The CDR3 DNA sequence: TGTGCCAGCAGCTTAGCGTGGGGGCAGGGGGCCGTAGCTTTCTTT. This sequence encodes CASSLAWGQGAVAFF.

CDR3 nucleotides: TGTGCCAGCTCACCATTTAAGGGGCCGGTCTATGGCTACACCTTC. This sequence encodes CASSPFKGPVYGYTF. The V and J genes are TRBV18 and TRBJ1-2; TRBD1 is a possible D gene (5 bases). The CDR3 loop spans 15 amino acids. V was clipped by 2 bases and J by 4 bases, with 14 bases between them. CDR1 is KGHSH, CDR2 LQKENI, per germline.

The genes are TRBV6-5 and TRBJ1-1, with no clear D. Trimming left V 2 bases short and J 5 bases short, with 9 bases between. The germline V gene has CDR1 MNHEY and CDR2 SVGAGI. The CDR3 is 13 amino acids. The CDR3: CASSYRAGTEAFF. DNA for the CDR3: TGTGCCAGCAGTTACAGGGCTGGAACTGAAGCTTTCTTT.

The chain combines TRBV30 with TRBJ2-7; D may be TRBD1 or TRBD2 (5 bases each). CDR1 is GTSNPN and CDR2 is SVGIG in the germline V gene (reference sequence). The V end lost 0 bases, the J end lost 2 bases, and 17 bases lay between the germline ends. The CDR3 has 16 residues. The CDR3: CAWSVLSRDVAYEQYF. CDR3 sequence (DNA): TGTGCCTGGAGTGTACTCTCCCGGGACGTGGCCTACGAGCAGTACTTC. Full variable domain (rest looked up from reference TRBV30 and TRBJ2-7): SQTIHQWPATLVQPVGSPLSLECTVEGTSNPNLYWYRQAAGRGLQLLFYSVGIGQISSEVPQNLSASRPQDRQFILSSKKLLLSDSGFYLCAWSVLSRDVAYEQYFGPGTRLTVT.

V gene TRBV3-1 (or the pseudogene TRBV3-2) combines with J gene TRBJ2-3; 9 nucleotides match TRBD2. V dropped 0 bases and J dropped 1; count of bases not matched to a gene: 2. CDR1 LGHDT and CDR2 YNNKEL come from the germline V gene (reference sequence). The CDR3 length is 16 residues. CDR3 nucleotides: TGTGCCAGCAGCCAAGATAGACTAGCGGGCACAGATACGCAGTATTTT. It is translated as CASSQDRLAGTDTQYF.

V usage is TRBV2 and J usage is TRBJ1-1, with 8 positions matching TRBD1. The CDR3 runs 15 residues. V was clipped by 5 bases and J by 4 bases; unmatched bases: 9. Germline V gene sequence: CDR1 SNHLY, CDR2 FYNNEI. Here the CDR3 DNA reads TGTGCCAGCAGTTCTCCCCAGGGGGCGGGCACTGAAGCTTTCTTT. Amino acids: CASSSPQGAGTEAFF. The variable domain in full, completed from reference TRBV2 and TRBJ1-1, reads EPEVTQTPSHQVTQMGQEVILRCVPISNHLYFYWYRQILGQKVEFLVSFYNNEISEKSEIFDDQFSVERPDGSNFTLKIRSTKLEDSAMYFCASSSPQGAGTEAFFGQGTRLTVV.

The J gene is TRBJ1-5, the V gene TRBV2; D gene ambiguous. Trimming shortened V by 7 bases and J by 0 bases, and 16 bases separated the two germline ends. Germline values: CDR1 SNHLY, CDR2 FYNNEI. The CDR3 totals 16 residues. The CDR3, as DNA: TGTGCCAGCAAATCCGTAAGAGACTCTAGCAATCAGCCCCAGCATTTT. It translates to CASKSVRDSSNQPQHF.

The CDR3: CASSDRADRWANEQFF. Written as DNA, the CDR3 is TGTGCCAGCAGTGACCGTGCTGACAGGTGGGCAAATGAGCAGTTCTTC. The chain combines TRBV6-4 with TRBJ2-1, with a tentative D call TRBD1 (6 bases). CDR3 length: 16 residues. Germline loops: CDR1 MRHNA, CDR2 SNTAGT. V was clipped by 2 bases and J by 7 bases, with 18 bases between them.

The DNA of the CDR3 is TGTGCCAGCAGCTTGGCGGTCCACGAGCAGTACTTC. It yields the protein CASSLAVHEQYF. The chain combines TRBV5-6 with TRBJ2-7; D is uncertain. Germline CDR1 is SGHDT and CDR2 is YYEEEE. Trimming pared 0 bases from V and 5 bases from J, leaving 6 bases between. The CDR3 covers 12 residues.

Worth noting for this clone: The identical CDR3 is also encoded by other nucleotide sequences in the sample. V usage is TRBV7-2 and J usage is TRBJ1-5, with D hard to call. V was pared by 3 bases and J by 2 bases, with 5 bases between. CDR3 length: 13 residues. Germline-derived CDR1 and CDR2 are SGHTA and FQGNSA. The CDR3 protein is CASSFQGNQPQHF. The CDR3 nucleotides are TGTGCCAGCAGCTTCCAGGGCAATCAGCCCCAGCATTTT.

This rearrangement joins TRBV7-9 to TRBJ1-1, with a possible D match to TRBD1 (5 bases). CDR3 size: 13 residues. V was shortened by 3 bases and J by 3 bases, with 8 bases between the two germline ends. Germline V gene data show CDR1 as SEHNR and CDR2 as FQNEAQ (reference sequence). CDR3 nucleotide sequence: TGTGCCAGCAGCTTTTGGGGGGACACTGAAGCTTTCTTT. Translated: CASSFWGDTEAFF.

The CDR3 here is CASSNGQGAWYEQYF. In nucleotides, the CDR3 is TGTGCCAGTAGTAACGGACAGGGGGCTTGGTACGAGCAGTACTTC. The chain employs TRBV19 and TRBJ2-7; 11 bases agree with TRBD1. Germline values: CDR1 LNHDA, CDR2 SQIVND (reference sequence). CDR3 size: 15 residues. Unmatched junction bases numbered 6, after V lost 4 bases and J lost 4 bases. The full variable domain, completed using reference TRBV19 and TRBJ2-7, is DGGITQSPKYLFRKEGQNVTLSCEQNLNHDAMYWYRQDPGQGLRLIYYSQIVNDFQKGDIAEGYSVSREKKESFPLTVTSAQKNPTAFYLCASSNGQGAWYEQYFGPGTRLTVT.

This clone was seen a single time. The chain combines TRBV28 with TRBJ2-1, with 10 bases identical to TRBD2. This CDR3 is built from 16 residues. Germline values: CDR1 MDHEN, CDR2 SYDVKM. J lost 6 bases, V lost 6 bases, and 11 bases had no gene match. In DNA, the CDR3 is TGTGCCAGCAGCCAACTTCTAGCGGGAGTGGGCAATGAGCAGTTCTTC. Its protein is CASSQLLAGVGNEQFF.

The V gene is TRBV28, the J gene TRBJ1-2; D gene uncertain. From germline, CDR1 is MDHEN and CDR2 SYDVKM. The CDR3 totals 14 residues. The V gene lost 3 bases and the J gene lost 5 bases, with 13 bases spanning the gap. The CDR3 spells CASSFQVGIYGYTF. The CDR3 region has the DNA TGTGCCAGCAGTTTTCAAGTCGGGATATATGGCTACACCTTC.

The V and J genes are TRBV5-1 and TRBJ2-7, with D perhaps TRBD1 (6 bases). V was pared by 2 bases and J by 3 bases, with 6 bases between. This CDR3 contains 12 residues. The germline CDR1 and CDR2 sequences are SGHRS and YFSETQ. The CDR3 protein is CASSLQGYEQYF. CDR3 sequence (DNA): TGCGCCAGCAGCTTACAGGGCTACGAGCAGTACTTC.

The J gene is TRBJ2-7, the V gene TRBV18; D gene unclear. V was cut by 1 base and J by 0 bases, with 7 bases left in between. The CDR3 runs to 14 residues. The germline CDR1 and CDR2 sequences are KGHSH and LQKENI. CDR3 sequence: CASSPLPGSYEQYF. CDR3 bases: TGTGCCAGCTCACCACTTCCAGGCTCCTACGAGCAGTACTTC.

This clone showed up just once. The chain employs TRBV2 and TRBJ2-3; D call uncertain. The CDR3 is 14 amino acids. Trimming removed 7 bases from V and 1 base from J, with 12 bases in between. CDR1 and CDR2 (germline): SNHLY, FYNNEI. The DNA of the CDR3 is TGTGCCAGCACCCGTGAGGTGGGCACAGATACGCAGTATTTT. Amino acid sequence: CASTREVGTDTQYF.

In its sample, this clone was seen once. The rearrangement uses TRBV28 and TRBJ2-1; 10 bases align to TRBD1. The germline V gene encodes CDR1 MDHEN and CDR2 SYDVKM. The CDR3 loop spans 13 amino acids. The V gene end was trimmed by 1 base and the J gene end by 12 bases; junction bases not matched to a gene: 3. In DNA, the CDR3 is TGTGCCAGCAGTTTATCTGGACAGGGGGGGCAGTTCTTC. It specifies CASSLSGQGGQFF.

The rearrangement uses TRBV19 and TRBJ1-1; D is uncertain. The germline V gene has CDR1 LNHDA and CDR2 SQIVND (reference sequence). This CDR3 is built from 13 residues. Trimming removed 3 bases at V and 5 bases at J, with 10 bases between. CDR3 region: CASSMGRVTEAFF. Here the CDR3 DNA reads TGTGCCAGTAGTATGGGCCGGGTTACTGAAGCTTTCTTT.

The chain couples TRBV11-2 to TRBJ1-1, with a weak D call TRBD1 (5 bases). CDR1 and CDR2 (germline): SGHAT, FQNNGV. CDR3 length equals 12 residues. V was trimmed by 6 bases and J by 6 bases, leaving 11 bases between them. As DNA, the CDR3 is TGTGCCAGCAGTCGGGACTTCCCTGAAGCTTTCTTT. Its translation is CASSRDFPEAFF.

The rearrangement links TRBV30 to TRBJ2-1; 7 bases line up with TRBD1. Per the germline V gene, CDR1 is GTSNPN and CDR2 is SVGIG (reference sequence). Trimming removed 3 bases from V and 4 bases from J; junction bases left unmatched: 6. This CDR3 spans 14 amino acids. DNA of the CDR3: TGTGCCTGGAGAAAGGACAGGAAGTACAATGAGCAGTTCTTC. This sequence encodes CAWRKDRKYNEQFF.

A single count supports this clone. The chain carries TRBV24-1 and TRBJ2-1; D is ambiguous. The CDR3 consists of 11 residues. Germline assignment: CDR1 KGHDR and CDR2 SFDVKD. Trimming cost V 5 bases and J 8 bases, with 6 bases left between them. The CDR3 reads CATSALDEQFF. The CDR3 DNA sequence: TGTGCCACCAGTGCACTTGATGAGCAGTTCTTC.